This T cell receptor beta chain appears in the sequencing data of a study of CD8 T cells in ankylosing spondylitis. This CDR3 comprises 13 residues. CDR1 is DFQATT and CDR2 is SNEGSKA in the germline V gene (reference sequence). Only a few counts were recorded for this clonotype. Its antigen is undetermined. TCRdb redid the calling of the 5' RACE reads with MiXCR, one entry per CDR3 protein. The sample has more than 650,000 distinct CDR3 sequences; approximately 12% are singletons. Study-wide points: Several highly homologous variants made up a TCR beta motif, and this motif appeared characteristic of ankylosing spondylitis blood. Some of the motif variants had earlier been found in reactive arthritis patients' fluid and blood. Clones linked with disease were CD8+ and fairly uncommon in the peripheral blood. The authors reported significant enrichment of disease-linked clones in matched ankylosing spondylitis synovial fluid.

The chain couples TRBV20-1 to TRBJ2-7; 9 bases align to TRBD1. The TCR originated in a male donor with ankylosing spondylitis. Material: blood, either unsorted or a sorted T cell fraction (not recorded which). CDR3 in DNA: TGCAGCCTTCAGGACAGGGGACCCTACGAGCAGTACTTC. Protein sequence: CSLQDRGPYEQYF.